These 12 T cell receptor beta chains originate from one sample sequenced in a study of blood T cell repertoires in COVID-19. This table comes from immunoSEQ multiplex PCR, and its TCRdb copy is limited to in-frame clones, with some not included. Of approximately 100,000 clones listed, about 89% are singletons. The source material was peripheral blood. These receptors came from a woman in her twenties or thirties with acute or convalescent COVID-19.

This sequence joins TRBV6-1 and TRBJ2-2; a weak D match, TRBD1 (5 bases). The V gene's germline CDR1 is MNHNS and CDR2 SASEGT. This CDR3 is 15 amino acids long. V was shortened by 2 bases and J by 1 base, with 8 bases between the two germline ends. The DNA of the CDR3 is TGTGCCAGCAGTGAAAGGACACTGAACACCGGGGAGCTGTTTTTT. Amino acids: CASSERTLNTGELFF.

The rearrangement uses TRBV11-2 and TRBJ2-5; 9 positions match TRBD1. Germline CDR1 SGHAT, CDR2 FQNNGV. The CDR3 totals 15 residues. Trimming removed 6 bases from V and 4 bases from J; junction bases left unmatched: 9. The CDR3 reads CASSLQGALRETQYF. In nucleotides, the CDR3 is TGTGCCAGCAGTTTACAGGGGGCTCTGAGAGAGACCCAGTACTTC.

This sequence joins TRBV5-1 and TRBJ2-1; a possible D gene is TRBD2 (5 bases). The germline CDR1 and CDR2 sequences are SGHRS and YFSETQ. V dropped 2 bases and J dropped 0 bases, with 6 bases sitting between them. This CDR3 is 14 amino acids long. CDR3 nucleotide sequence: TGCGCCAGCAGCTTAGGGAGCTCCTACAATGAGCAGTTCTTC. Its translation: CASSLGSSYNEQFF.

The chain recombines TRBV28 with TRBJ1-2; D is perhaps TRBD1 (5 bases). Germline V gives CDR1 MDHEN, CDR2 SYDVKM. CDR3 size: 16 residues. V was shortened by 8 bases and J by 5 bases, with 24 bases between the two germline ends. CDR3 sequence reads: CASSGSQIRGVYGYTF. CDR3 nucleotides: TGTGCCAGCTCGGGCAGCCAAATTCGGGGGGTTTATGGCTACACCTTC.

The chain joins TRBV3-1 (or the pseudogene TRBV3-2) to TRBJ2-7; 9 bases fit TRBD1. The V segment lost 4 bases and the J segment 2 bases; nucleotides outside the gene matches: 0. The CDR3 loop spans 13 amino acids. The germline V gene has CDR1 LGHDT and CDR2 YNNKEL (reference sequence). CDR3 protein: CASSRDRAYEQYF. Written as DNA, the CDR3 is TGTGCCAGCAGCCGGGACAGGGCCTACGAGCAGTACTTC.

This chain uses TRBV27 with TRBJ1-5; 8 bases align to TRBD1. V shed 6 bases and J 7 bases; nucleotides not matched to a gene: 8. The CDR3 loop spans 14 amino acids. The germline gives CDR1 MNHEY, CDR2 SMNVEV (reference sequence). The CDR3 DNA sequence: TGTGCCAGCAGATCGACAGGGGAAGGACAGCCCCAGCATTTT. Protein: CASRSTGEGQPQHF.

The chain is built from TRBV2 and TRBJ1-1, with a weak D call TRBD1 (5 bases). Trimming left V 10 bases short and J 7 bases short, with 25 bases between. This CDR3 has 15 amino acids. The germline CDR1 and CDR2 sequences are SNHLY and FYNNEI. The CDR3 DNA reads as TGTGCCACTTCACGATCGGCGACAGCCGAACGTGAAGCTTTCTTT. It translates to CATSRSATAEREAFF.

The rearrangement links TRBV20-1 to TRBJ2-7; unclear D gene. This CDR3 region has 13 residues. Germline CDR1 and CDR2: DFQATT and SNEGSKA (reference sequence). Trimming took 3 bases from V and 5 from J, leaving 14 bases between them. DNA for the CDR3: TGCAGTGCTAGTCCGCAGTGGCTCCACGAGCAGTACTTC. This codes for CSASPQWLHEQYF.

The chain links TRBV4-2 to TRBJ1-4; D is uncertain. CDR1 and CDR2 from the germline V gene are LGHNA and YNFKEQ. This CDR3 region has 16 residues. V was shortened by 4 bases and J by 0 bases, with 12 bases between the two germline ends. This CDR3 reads CASSPLGSATNEKLFF. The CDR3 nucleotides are TGTGCCAGCAGCCCCCTCGGTAGCGCAACTAATGAAAAACTGTTTTTT.

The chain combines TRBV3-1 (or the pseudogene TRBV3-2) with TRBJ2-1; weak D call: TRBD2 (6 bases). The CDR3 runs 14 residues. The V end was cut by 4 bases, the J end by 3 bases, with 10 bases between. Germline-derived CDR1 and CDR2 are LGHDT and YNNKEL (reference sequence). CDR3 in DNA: TGTGCCAGCAGCCCGGGCGGGGTCTACAATGAGCAGTTCTTC. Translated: CASSPGGVYNEQFF.

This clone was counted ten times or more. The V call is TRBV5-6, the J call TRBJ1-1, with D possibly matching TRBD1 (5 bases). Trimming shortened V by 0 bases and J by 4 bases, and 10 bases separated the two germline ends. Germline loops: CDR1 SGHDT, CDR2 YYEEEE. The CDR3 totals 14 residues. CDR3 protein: CASSLVGRGTEAFF. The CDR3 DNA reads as TGTGCCAGCAGCTTGGTGGGGCGTGGCACTGAAGCTTTCTTT.

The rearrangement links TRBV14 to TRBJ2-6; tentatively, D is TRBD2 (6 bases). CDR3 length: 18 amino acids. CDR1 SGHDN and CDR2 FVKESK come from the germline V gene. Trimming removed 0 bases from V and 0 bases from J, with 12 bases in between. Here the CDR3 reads CASSQDRRVGSGANVLTF. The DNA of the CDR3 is TGTGCCAGCAGCCAAGATAGGAGGGTTGGCTCTGGGGCCAACGTCCTGACTTTC. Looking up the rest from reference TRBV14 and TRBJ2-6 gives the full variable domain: EAGVTQFPSHSVIEKGQTVTLRCDPISGHDNLYWYRRVMGKEIKFLLHFVKESKQDESGMPNNRFLAERTGGTYSTLKVQPAELEDSGVYFCASSQDRRVGSGANVLTFGAGSRLTVL.